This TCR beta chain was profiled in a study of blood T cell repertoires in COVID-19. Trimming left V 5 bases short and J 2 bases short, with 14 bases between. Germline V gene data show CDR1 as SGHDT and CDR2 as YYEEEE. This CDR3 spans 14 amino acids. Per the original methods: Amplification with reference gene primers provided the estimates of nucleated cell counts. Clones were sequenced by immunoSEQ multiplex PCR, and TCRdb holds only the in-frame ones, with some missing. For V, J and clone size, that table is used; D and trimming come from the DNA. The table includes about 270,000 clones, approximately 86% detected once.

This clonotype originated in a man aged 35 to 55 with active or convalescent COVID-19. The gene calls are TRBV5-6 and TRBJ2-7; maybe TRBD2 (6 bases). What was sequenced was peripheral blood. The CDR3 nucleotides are TGTGCCAGCAGGGAGGGTTGGGGGACCTACGAGCAGTACTTC. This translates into CASREGWGTYEQYF.